These 18 T cell receptor beta chains were sequenced from one sample in a study of cytomegalovirus exposure and HLA in healthy donors. 13 Jbeta primers and 60 Vbeta primers were used for the PCR. Sequencing was performed with immunoSEQ multiplex PCR; in TCRdb, only in-frame clones are kept and a portion is missing. Altogether 150,000 to 200,000 clones are present, around 79% being singletons, with the ten largest covering approximately 0.51%. Sequenced material: PBMCs. The receptors here all came from a woman in her forties or fifties in good health and CMV-seronegative.

This clone appeared a single time. The rearrangement uses TRBV4-1 and TRBJ1-2; 7 bases are a match to TRBD1. There are 15 residues in the CDR3. The junction had 7 bases not matched to a gene; V was cut back by 2 bases and J by 4 bases. Germline loops: CDR1 MGHRA, CDR2 YSYEKL. CDR3 sequence reads: CASSQFLGQLYGYTF. CDR3 DNA: TGCGCCAGCAGCCAATTCTTGGGACAGCTCTATGGCTACACCTTC.

The J gene is TRBJ2-1, the V gene TRBV5-1; 7 positions match TRBD1. Germline CDR1 is SGHRS and CDR2 is YFSETQ. With 4 bases clipped from V and 4 bases from J, the junction kept 8 bases outside the gene matches. This CDR3 comprises 15 residues. Here the CDR3 DNA reads TGCGCCAGCAGCAATCCGGGACAGACATACAATGAGCAGTTCTTC. Translated: CASSNPGQTYNEQFF.

As concerns this clone: A read error may produce the germline difference seen at one junction end. The chain has TRBV5-1 and TRBJ2-7, with D unresolved. The CDR3 contains 14 residues. Per germline, CDR1 SGHRS and CDR2 YFSETQ. CDR3 loop: CASSPDGVSYERYF. Here the CDR3 DNA reads TGCGCCAGCAGCCCCGACGGCGTCTCCTACGAGCGGTACTTC.

The chain joins TRBV28 to TRBJ2-5; 8 nucleotides align to TRBD2. Looked up from germline, CDR1 is MDHEN and CDR2 is SYDVKM. The CDR3 contains 14 residues. V shed 2 bases and J 3 bases; nucleotides not matched to a gene: 2. CDR3 sequence: CASSLSSGEETQYF. Written as DNA, the CDR3 is TGTGCCAGCAGTTTAAGTAGCGGGGAAGAGACCCAGTACTTC.

J is TRBJ2-7 and V is TRBV2; D possibly corresponds to TRBD1 (6 bases). The CDR3 extends over 13 amino acids. Germline V gene sequence: CDR1 SNHLY, CDR2 FYNNEI. The germline V and J ends were trimmed by 4 bases and 2 bases, with 9 bases remaining between them. This chain's CDR3 is CASSVGTTYEQYF. The CDR3 DNA reads as TGTGCCAGCAGTGTTGGGACAACCTACGAGCAGTACTTC.

The chain has TRBV9 and TRBJ2-3; 11 nucleotides line up with TRBD2. Germline V gene lookup returns CDR1 SGDLS and CDR2 YYNGEE. After removal of 2 bases from V and 2 bases from J, the junction contained 7 bases not matched to a gene. This CDR3 has 17 amino acids. The CDR3 DNA follows: TGTGCCAGCAGCGTCCCGACTAGCGGGGTGTACACAGATACGCAGTATTTT. Amino acid sequence: CASSVPTSGVYTDTQYF. Variable domain in full (rest from reference TRBV9 and TRBJ2-3): DSGVTQTPKHLITATGQRVTLRCSPRSGDLSVYWYQQSLDQGLQFLIQYYNGEERAKGNILERFSAQQFPDLHSELNLSSLELGDSALYFCASSVPTSGVYTDTQYFGPGTRLTVL.

A single count supports this clone. The chain combines TRBV25-1 with TRBJ2-3; the match to TRBD2 covers 14 bases. This CDR3 has 18 residues. Germline V gene sequence: CDR1 MGHDK, CDR2 SYGVNS. J lost 1 base, V lost 1 base, and 4 bases had no gene match. The CDR3, as DNA: TGTGCCAGCAGTGAATGGACTAGCGGGGGGACAGGCACAGATACGCAGTATTTT. It specifies CASSEWTSGGTGTDTQYF.

V is TRBV29-1 and J is TRBJ2-3, with 9 bases matching TRBD2. CDR1 SQVTM and CDR2 ANQGSEA come from the germline V gene. This CDR3 has 14 amino acids. V lost 3 bases and J lost 2; bases outside the gene matches: 3. CDR3 nucleotides: TGCAGCGTTGACGCTAGCGGGAACACAGATACGCAGTATTTT. It encodes CSVDASGNTDTQYF.

The chain couples TRBV28 to TRBJ1-2; a possible D gene is TRBD1 (6 bases). Trimming removed 7 bases at V and 6 bases at J, with 18 bases between. CDR3 size: 14 residues. CDR1 is MDHEN and CDR2 is SYDVKM in the germline V gene. The CDR3 is CASTSGQGLDGYTF. The CDR3 nucleotides read TGTGCCAGCACCTCGGGTCAGGGGCTAGATGGCTACACCTTC.

The chain links TRBV28 to TRBJ2-5; 8 positions match TRBD1. J was trimmed by 4 bases and V by 6 bases; bases with no gene match: 10. CDR3 length equals 15 residues. The germline CDR1 and CDR2 sequences are MDHEN and SYDVKM. CDR3 protein: CASSSGQGIRETQYF. The CDR3 bases are TGTGCCAGCAGCTCAGGACAGGGAATCCGAGAGACCCAGTACTTC.

The rearrangement joins TRBV4-1 to TRBJ2-5, with D possibly matching TRBD2 (6 bases). This CDR3 comprises 13 residues. V was cut by 4 bases and J by 5 bases, with 11 bases left in between. The V gene's germline CDR1 is MGHRA and CDR2 YSYEKL. For the CDR3, the DNA is TGCGCCAGCAGCCTAATGGCGGGGGAGACCCAGTACTTC. This translates into CASSLMAGETQYF.

This rearrangement joins TRBV30 to TRBJ1-2; possibly TRBD1 for D (6 bases). Per germline, CDR1 GTSNPN and CDR2 SVGIG (reference sequence). The CDR3 extends over 13 amino acids. V was shortened by 4 bases and J by 5 bases, with 14 bases between the two germline ends. CDR3 in amino acids: CAWNTGTVYGYTF. CDR3 in DNA: TGTGCCTGGAATACAGGGACCGTGTATGGCTACACCTTC.

This sequence joins TRBV11-2 and TRBJ2-7, with D possibly TRBD2 on 6 matching bases. The CDR3 runs to 15 residues. Germline V CDR1 and CDR2: SGHAT, FQNNGV. Deletions cut 5 bases from V and 1 base from J, with 15 bases between. Here the CDR3 DNA reads TGTGCCAGCAGCCGATTGTTGGAGGGTTCCTACGAGCAGTACTTC. Amino acids: CASSRLLEGSYEQYF.

The chain employs TRBV11-3 and TRBJ2-1; D remains ambiguous. In germline, CDR1 is SGHNT, CDR2 YENEEA. The CDR3 has 14 amino acids. Deletions cut 2 bases from V and 0 bases from J, with 5 bases between. CDR3 bases: TGTGCCAGCAGCTTAAGGAGCTCCTACAATGAGCAGTTCTTC. Encoded protein: CASSLRSSYNEQFF.

The rearrangement links TRBV11-2 to TRBJ2-3; 12 nucleotides agree with TRBD2. Trimming took 3 bases from V and 5 from J; bases not matched to a gene: 3. Germline CDR1 SGHAT, CDR2 FQNNGV. The CDR3 has 15 residues. CDR3 amino acids: CASSFGLAGLDTQYF. Written as DNA, the CDR3 is TGTGCCAGCAGCTTTGGACTAGCGGGGCTAGATACGCAGTATTTT. Full variable domain (outside the CDR3, taken from reference TRBV11-2 and TRBJ2-3): EAGVAQSPRYKIIEKRQSVAFWCNPISGHATLYWYQQILGQGPKLLIQFQNNGVVDDSQLPKDRFSAERLKGVDSTLKIQPAKLEDSAVYLCASSFGLAGLDTQYFGPGTRLTVL.

This clone has more than one count but fewer than ten. V usage is TRBV15 and J usage is TRBJ2-4; D is perhaps TRBD1 (5 bases). V lost 0 bases and J lost 8, with 8 bases in between. The CDR3 totals 13 residues. Germline CDR1 reads LNHNV; CDR2 reads YYDKDF (reference sequence). In DNA, the CDR3 is TGTGCCACCAGCAGAGATGTCAGGGACATTCAGTACTTC. Translated, it gives CATSRDVRDIQYF. The entire variable domain, with the rest obtained from reference TRBV15 and TRBJ2-4, is as follows: DAMVIQNPRYQVTQFGKPVTLSCSQTLNHNVMYWYQQKSSQAPKLLFHYYDKDFNNEADTPDNFQSRRPNTSFCFLDIRSPGLGDTAMYLCATSRDVRDIQYFGAGTRLSVL.

This sequence joins TRBV10-2 and TRBJ1-6, with a possible D match to TRBD1 (6 bases). The CDR3 sequence is 14 residues long. Germline V gives CDR1 WSHSY, CDR2 SAAADI. The ends were cut back, 6 bases at V and 7 bases at J, with 13 bases in the middle. CDR3 nucleotide sequence: TGCGCCAGCAGCGTGGGGGCCCGCAATTCACCCCTCCACTTT. Protein product: CASSVGARNSPLHF.

This chain joins TRBV5-1 and TRBJ1-3, with a possible D match to TRBD1 (6 bases). The CDR3 extends over 12 amino acids. Trimming took off 0 bases at V and 8 bases at J, with 6 bases between the two ends. Per germline, CDR1 SGHRS and CDR2 YFSETQ. This CDR3 is CASSLEGDTIYF. In DNA form, the CDR3 reads TGCGCCAGCAGCTTGGAGGGGGACACCATATATTTT.